This TCR beta chain was captured by sequencing in a study of T cell responses to AZD1222 COVID-19 vaccine. Looking at the study overall: Second-dose intervals of approximately 4 or approximately 12 weeks were pooled.

Concerning this clone itself: Its antigen is undetermined.

The CDR3 loop spans 17 amino acids. With V trimmed by 0 bases and J by 0 bases, 6 bases remained unmatched. Germline V gene sequence: CDR1 SGHDT, CDR2 YYEEEE. The method was immunoSEQ multiplex PCR; TCRdb's version includes in-frame clones alone and lacks a portion of them. The repertoire holds over 150,000 clones, with almost 95% as singletons. Study findings and constraints: Most donors were white British and more were female, and clonal diversity was possibly underestimated. It was only a handful of AZD1222 recipients who were seropositive at baseline.

The chain is built from TRBV5-6 and TRBJ1-3; 7 bases match TRBD1. This TCR was sampled from an adult in good health. This material consisted of peripheral blood, taken on day 0 of AZD1222 vaccination. CDR3 residues: CASSLGWTGRSGNTIYF. CDR3 coding DNA: TGTGCCAGCAGCTTGGGATGGACAGGACGCTCTGGAAACACCATATATTTT.